Detailed here is one T cell receptor beta chain. Its antigen is unknown. No much larger clonotype is one base removed from it; base qualities were not supplied. Germline trimming amounts to 4 bases on V and 3 bases on J, with 5 as the count of junction bases outside the gene matches. The CDR1 and CDR2 encoded by the germline V gene are KGHDR and SFDVKD. The CDR3, from cysteine to phenylalanine, totals 15 residues. The read is trimmed to its CDR3 DNA, 45 bases read in frame from base 1. The data are from a study of blood T cell repertoires in COVID-19 (dated by TCRdb to the early 2020s). Broadly, across the study: Collaborator samples came from the United States, Italy and Spain and covered acute and convalescent phases of COVID-19. The prospective study material was composed of cDNA or gDNA derived from T cells, B-cell-depleted T cells, or PBMCs. The repertoires were made available in a free public database intended to serve as a resource for research on the immune response to SARS-CoV-2. Where HLA class I and class II types were available, the types were taken from metadata supplied by the sample provider, not from assay-based typing. Nearly every sample came with metadata listing a de-identified subject ID, COVID-19 status, age in years and sex. The samples were drawn from the first 160 participants of the ongoing ImmuneRACE study and from over 950 subjects provided by 6 global collaborators. Deeply sampled blood TCRbeta repertoires from subjects exposed to, actively infected with, or recovered from COVID-19 were included in the dataset. The research as a whole found: Clinical and demographic metadata were provided uncurated, with the amount varying by source and participant.

Collaborating institutions collected whole blood in K2EDTA tubes following their own protocols. Collaborator samples were shipped for TCRbeta analysis as frozen whole blood, isolated PBMCs, or DNA extracted from either sample type. TCRbeta CDR3 regions were amplified from genomic DNA using the immunoSEQ Assay, a bias-controlled multiplex PCR. The authors' analysis ran thus. The number of nucleated cells in each sample was estimated from the amplification of reference gene primers within the assay. To quantify the absolute abundance of each unique TCRbeta CDR3 rearrangement, sequence reads were collapsed and filtered. For each sample, productive Simpson clonality was calculated by taking the square root of Simpson's diversity index across productive rearrangements. TCRdb provides this immuneACCESS table in a form limited to in-frame rearrangements. Some clones are lacking; in checked studies, under half of them reflect an unresolved V gene, and why the rest are absent is not known. The V and J calls and clone size were taken over from that table, and D and trimming were inferred from the DNA. Here the sample has more than 35,000 clones; about 80% occur a single time. The ten biggest clones cover roughly 15% of the sample.

The clonotype comes from a man aged 45-60 years with active or convalescent COVID-19. Recombination joined TRBV24-1 with TRBJ1-2, and TRBD1 aligns with 9 junction nucleotides. Sequencing was performed on peripheral blood. The CDR3 region has the sequence CATSDSRTGDYGYTF. At the DNA level, the sequence is TGTGCCACCAGTGACTCAAGGACAGGGGACTATGGCTACACCTTC.